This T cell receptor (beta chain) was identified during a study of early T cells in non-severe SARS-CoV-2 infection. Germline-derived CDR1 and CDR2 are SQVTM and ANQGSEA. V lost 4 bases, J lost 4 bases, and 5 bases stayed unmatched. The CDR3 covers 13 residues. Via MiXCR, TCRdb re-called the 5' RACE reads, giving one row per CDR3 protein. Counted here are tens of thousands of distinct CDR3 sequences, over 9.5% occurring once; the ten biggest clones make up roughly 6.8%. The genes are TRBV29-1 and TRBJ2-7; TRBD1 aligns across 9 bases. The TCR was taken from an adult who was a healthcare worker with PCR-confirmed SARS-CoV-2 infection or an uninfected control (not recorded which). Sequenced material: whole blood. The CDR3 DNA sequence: TGCAGCGTTGTCCCGGGACAGGGTTACGAGCAGTACTTC. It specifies CSVVPGQGYEQYF.